A single sample is the source of the 27 T cell receptor beta chains below, sequenced in a study of Graves' ophthalmopathy and Graves' hyperthyroidism. RNA transcripts were the template, and TCR beta CDR3 regions were amplified from them. First-round RT-PCR used HTBI primers; second-round multiplex PCR followed. TCRdb reprocessed the multiplex PCR reads via MiXCR and lists one record per CDR3 protein. The repertoire holds 400,000 to 450,000 distinct CDR3 sequences, with 20% to 25% as singletons. Sequences were obtained from peripheral blood. The receptors come from a woman in her late teens or twenties with stable Graves' hyperthyroidism.

This clonotype has at least ten counts. The chain links TRBV20-1 to TRBJ2-2, with 8 bases fitting TRBD1. V lost 2 bases and J lost 5; bases outside the gene matches: 10. Germline V gene data show CDR1 as DFQATT and CDR2 as SNEGSKA (reference sequence). The CDR3 contains 16 residues. The CDR3 nucleotides are TGCAGTGCTAGATCCATCGACAGGGGAAGAACCGGGGAGCTGTTTTTT. As protein: CSARSIDRGRTGELFF.

The chain has TRBV12-3 or TRBV12-4 and TRBJ1-2; possible D gene TRBD1, 5 bases. Trimming left V 7 bases short and J 7 bases short, with 13 bases between. The CDR3 is 12 amino acids. CDR3 sequence reads: CASTHQGSGYTF. CDR3 nucleotides: TGTGCCAGCACTCACCAGGGTTCTGGCTACACCTTC.

This clonotype was observed at least ten times. The rearrangement joins TRBV19 to TRBJ1-1, with 7 bases fitting TRBD1. CDR1 LNHDA and CDR2 SQIVND come from the germline V gene (reference sequence). The CDR3 contains 18 residues. V shed 3 bases and J 4 bases; nucleotides not matched to a gene: 17. The CDR3 is CASSINMAGGKIGTEAFF. CDR3 in DNA: TGTGCCAGTAGTATCAATATGGCAGGGGGGAAAATCGGCACTGAAGCTTTCTTT.

In this sample, this clonotype turned up many times. The chain combines TRBV6-1 with TRBJ1-5; 7 nucleotides match TRBD1. Trimming removed 5 bases from V and 4 bases from J; junction bases left unmatched: 11. Germline CDR1 MNHNS, CDR2 SASEGT. This CDR3 contains 16 residues. CDR3 amino acids: CASSPITGARNQPQHF. CDR3 DNA sequence: TGTGCCAGCAGTCCGATTACAGGGGCGAGGAATCAGCCCCAGCATTTT.

This clonotype has a handful of counts. The rearrangement links TRBV9 to TRBJ2-7, with 7 nucleotides matching TRBD1. V lost 4 bases, J lost 2 bases, and 12 bases stayed unmatched. Germline CDR1 SGDLS, CDR2 YYNGEE. The CDR3 contains 16 residues. In DNA, the CDR3 is TGTGCCAGCAGCCCCATAGGCAACAGGGGACCCTACGAGCAGTACTTC. Encoded protein: CASSPIGNRGPYEQYF.

This clonotype was counted a few times. The J gene is TRBJ1-5, the V gene TRBV18; 11 nucleotides align to TRBD1. This CDR3 is 15 amino acids long. Germline values: CDR1 KGHSH, CDR2 LQKENI. Trimming took 6 bases from V and 5 from J; bases not matched to a gene: 6. CDR3 in amino acids: CASSGTGGRDQPQHF. The CDR3 DNA is TGTGCCAGCTCCGGGACAGGGGGTAGGGATCAGCCCCAGCATTTT.

Only a few counts were recorded for this clonotype. The chain is built from TRBV12-3 or TRBV12-4 and TRBJ2-2; possibly TRBD2 for D (6 bases). With 5 bases removed from V and 3 bases from J, the gap between germline ends came to 10 bases. The CDR3 is 14 residues long. This CDR3 is CASSRWGDTGELFF. DNA for the CDR3: TGTGCCAGCAGTCGGTGGGGGGACACCGGGGAGCTGTTTTTT.

This clonotype was seen at least ten times. The CDR3 nucleotides are TGTGCCAGCAGTTACCGGGCGGGAGAGACCCAGTACTTC. Its protein is CASSYRAGETQYF. The chain couples TRBV6-5 to TRBJ2-5; D might be TRBD2 (5 bases). CDR3 length equals 13 residues. Trimming shortened V by 2 bases and J by 4 bases, and 8 bases separated the two germline ends. The germline V gene has CDR1 MNHEY and CDR2 SVGAGI.

At least ten counts were recorded for this clonotype. V and J are TRBV28 and TRBJ2-2, with D unresolved. The CDR3 length is 14 residues. Trimming left V 5 bases short and J 2 bases short, with 9 bases between. CDR1 is MDHEN, CDR2 SYDVKM, per germline. CDR3 residues: CASSDTVNTGELFF. DNA of the CDR3: TGTGCCAGCAGTGACACAGTAAACACCGGGGAGCTGTTTTTT.

The chain employs TRBV11-2 and TRBJ1-5; 10 nucleotides agree with TRBD1. The CDR3 sequence is 15 residues long. The J segment lost 7 bases and the V segment lost 8 bases, leaving 11 bases of the junction unmatched. CDR1 and CDR2 (germline): SGHAT, FQNNGV. CDR3 region: CASPLGTGVGQPQHF. The CDR3 region has the DNA TGTGCCAGCCCCCTAGGGACAGGGGTCGGGCAGCCCCAGCATTTT.

This clonotype was seen many times. The chain links TRBV7-9 to TRBJ2-7; 11 nucleotides agree with TRBD2. Looked up from germline, CDR1 is SEHNR and CDR2 is FQNEAQ (reference sequence). The CDR3 is 17 residues long. With 5 bases clipped from V and 2 bases from J, the junction kept 11 bases outside the gene matches. Written as DNA, the CDR3 is TGTGCCAGCAGCGCCACCACGGGACTAGCGGCCACCTACGAGCAGTACTTC. This sequence encodes CASSATTGLAATYEQYF. The whole variable domain, filled in from reference TRBV7-9 and TRBJ2-7, reads DTGVSQNPRHKITKRGQNVTFRCDPISEHNRLYWYRQTLGQGPEFLTYFQNEAQLEKSRLLSDRFSAERPKGSFSTLEIQRTEQGDSAMYLCASSATTGLAATYEQYFGPGTRLTVT.

This clonotype showed up many times. V gene TRBV7-9 combines with J gene TRBJ2-2; D unclear. Germline-derived CDR1 and CDR2 are SEHNR and FQNEAQ (reference sequence). CDR3 length: 12 residues. The V gene lost 2 bases and the J gene lost 6 bases, with 4 bases spanning the gap. The CDR3 here is CASSLIPGELFF. The CDR3 region has the DNA TGTGCCAGCAGCTTAATCCCCGGGGAGCTGTTTTTT. The whole variable domain, remainder taken from reference TRBV7-9 and TRBJ2-2, is DTGVSQNPRHKITKRGQNVTFRCDPISEHNRLYWYRQTLGQGPEFLTYFQNEAQLEKSRLLSDRFSAERPKGSFSTLEIQRTEQGDSAMYLCASSLIPGELFFGEGSRLTVL.

The CDR3 DNA sequence: TGTGCCACCCTAGCGGGGAATCACAATGAGCAGTTCTTC. Amino acid sequence: CATLAGNHNEQFF. V usage is TRBV12-3 or TRBV12-4 and J usage is TRBJ2-1; 9 bases are a match to TRBD2. V shed 10 bases, J shed 5 bases, and the junction held 6 bases outside the gene matches. The CDR3 is 13 amino acids.

This clonotype was counted at least ten times. The gene calls are TRBV5-1 and TRBJ2-7, with 10 bases matching TRBD1. CDR3 length equals 14 residues. CDR1 is SGHRS and CDR2 is YFSETQ in the germline V gene. After removal of 2 bases from V and 2 bases from J, the junction contained 1 base not matched to a gene. CDR3 sequence: CASSFGTGAYEQYF. The CDR3 DNA reads as TGCGCCAGCAGCTTCGGGACAGGGGCCTACGAGCAGTACTTC.

This clonotype showed up many times. CDR3 in amino acids: CASSPPSLTYEQYF. The DNA of the CDR3 is TGTGCCAGCTCACCACCCAGCCTTACCTACGAGCAGTACTTC. V and J are TRBV18 and TRBJ2-7; D is ambiguous. Germline V CDR1 and CDR2: KGHSH, LQKENI. V was shortened by 0 bases and J by 2 bases, with 8 bases between the two germline ends. The CDR3 loop spans 14 amino acids.

This clonotype was detected ten times or more. The chain recombines TRBV18 with TRBJ1-1; the D is unclear. This CDR3 spans 13 amino acids. CDR1 and CDR2 (germline): KGHSH, LQKENI. Between the trimmed V and J ends, which lost 6 bases and 6 bases, there was a span of 14 bases. CDR3 loop: CASSTTRAAEAFF. The CDR3 DNA sequence: TGTGCCAGCTCTACCACAAGGGCGGCTGAAGCTTTCTTT.

This clonotype was recorded many times. Compared with germline, one end of the junction differs, possibly owing to a read error. The V and J genes are TRBV27 and TRBJ2-7, with 12 bases lining up with TRBD1. CDR1 is MNHEY and CDR2 is SMNVEV in the germline V gene (reference sequence). The CDR3 is made up of 17 amino acids. The CDR3, as DNA: TGTGCCAGCAGCTTATCTCCGGGGACAGGGGGCTATTACGAGCAGTACTTC. It is translated as CASSLSPGTGGYYEQYF.

The chain links TRBV10-1 to TRBJ2-7; no clear D gene. In germline, CDR1 is WNHNN, CDR2 SYGVQD (reference sequence). V shed 10 bases and J shed 6 bases, with 19 bases lying between them. The CDR3 consists of 13 residues. CDR3 coding DNA: TGCGCCACCAGCCTAGGTCCCGCTACCGAGCAGTACTTC. This gives the protein CATSLGPATEQYF.

There are many counts of this clonotype. The V call is TRBV20-1, the J call TRBJ2-4; the D call may be TRBD1 or TRBD2 (7 bases each). CDR1 is DFQATT and CDR2 is SNEGSKA in the germline V gene (reference sequence). This CDR3 has 13 residues. The CDR3 DNA sequence: TGCAGAGGCCAGGGGGGGGAGGAAAACATTCAGTACTTC. Amino acid sequence: CRGQGGEENIQYF.

The V and J genes are TRBV5-1 and TRBJ1-1, with D tentatively TRBD1 (6 bases). The CDR3 is 14 amino acids. Germline-derived CDR1 and CDR2 are SGHRS and YFSETQ. The ends were cut back, 2 bases at V and 1 base at J, with 9 bases in the middle. DNA of the CDR3: TGCGCCAGCAGCTTCGACAGGACGAACACTGAAGCTTTCTTT. The encoded protein is CASSFDRTNTEAFF. Drawing the rest from reference TRBV5-1 and TRBJ1-1, the complete variable domain is KAGVTQTPRYLIKTRGQQVTLSCSPISGHRSVSWYQQTPGQGLQFLFEYFSETQRNKGNFPGRFSGRQFSNSRSEMNVSTLELGDSALYLCASSFDRTNTEAFFGQGTRLTVV.

This clonotype was recorded only once. The chain has TRBV6-1 and TRBJ1-1; D gene ambiguous. The ends were cut back, 6 bases at V and 11 bases at J, with 13 bases in the middle. The CDR3 consists of 11 residues. Germline lookup yields CDR1 MNHNS and CDR2 SASEGT. CDR3 region: CASRPGRGAFF. CDR3 bases: TGTGCCAGCAGACCAGGACGAGGTGCTTTCTTT.

V gene TRBV6-1 combines with J gene TRBJ2-7; D is unresolved. In germline, CDR1 is MNHNS, CDR2 SASEGT. The CDR3 spans 12 residues. V was shortened by 6 bases and J by 2 bases, with 8 bases between the two germline ends. The CDR3 sequence is CASRSVTYEQYF. The CDR3, as DNA: TGTGCCAGCAGGTCAGTGACCTACGAGCAGTACTTC.

Note on this clonotype: The CDR3 ends on some other residue instead of the conserved phenylalanine or tryptophan, so this is likely a read error. The chain employs TRBV10-3 and TRBJ1-1; D not certain. The CDR3 is 14 amino acids. Trimming took 4 bases from V and 3 from J, leaving 12 bases between them. Germline CDR1 is ENHRY and CDR2 is SYGVKD. CDR3 in DNA: TGTGCCATCAGTGGCGAGAATGGGGACACTGAAGCTTTCTGT. The encoded protein is CAISGENGDTEAFC.

This clonotype was seen at least ten times. A much larger clone is a single base away; this may be a read error. This chain connects TRBV28 to TRBJ2-5; TRBD1 is a possible D gene (6 bases). Trimming pared 4 bases from V and 7 bases from J, leaving 7 bases between. The CDR3 is 11 amino acids. Germline assignment: CDR1 MDHEN and CDR2 SYDVKM. The CDR3 DNA sequence: TGTGCCAGCAGTTCAGGGGTGACCCAGTACTTC. This encodes CASSSGVTQYF.

This clonotype was picked up many times. V is TRBV4-1 and J is TRBJ1-3; D call uncertain. Trimming left V 0 bases short and J 0 bases short, with 12 bases between. Germline CDR1 and CDR2: MGHRA and YSYEKL. This CDR3 is 17 amino acids long. CDR3 loop: CASSQEGQANSGNTIYF. The CDR3 DNA reads TGCGCCAGCAGCCAAGAAGGGCAGGCCAACTCTGGAAACACCATATATTTT.

This chain links TRBV6-1 with TRBJ2-5; TRBD2 matches at 14 bases. CDR3 size: 16 residues. Germline V gene data show CDR1 as MNHNS and CDR2 as SASEGT. V lost 4 bases, J lost 7 bases, and 8 bases stayed unmatched. The CDR3 DNA reads as TGTGCCAGCAGTGGATCGGGACTAGCGGGGGAAGGGACCCAGTACTTC. Protein sequence: CASSGSGLAGEGTQYF.

The table lists this clonotype with many counts. The chain joins TRBV30 to TRBJ1-5; no clear D. Germline CDR1 and CDR2: GTSNPN and SVGIG (reference sequence). The CDR3 has 13 amino acids. Trimming shortened V by 0 bases and J by 4 bases, and 7 bases separated the two germline ends. The CDR3 region has the DNA TGTGCCTGGAGTGTAAGAGGGAATCAGCCCCAGCATTTT. It yields the protein CAWSVRGNQPQHF.